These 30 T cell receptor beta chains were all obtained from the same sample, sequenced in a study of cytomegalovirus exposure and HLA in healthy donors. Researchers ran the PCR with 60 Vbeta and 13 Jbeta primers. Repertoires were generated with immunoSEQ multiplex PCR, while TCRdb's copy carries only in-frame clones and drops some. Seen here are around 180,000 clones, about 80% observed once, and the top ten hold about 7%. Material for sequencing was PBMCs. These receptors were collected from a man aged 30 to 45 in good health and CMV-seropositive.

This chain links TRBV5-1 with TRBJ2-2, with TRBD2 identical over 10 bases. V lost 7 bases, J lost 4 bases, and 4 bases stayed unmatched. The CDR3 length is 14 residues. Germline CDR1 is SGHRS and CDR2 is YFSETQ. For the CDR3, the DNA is TGCGCCAGCCTAGCGGGAGCATCCACCGGGGAGCTGTTTTTT. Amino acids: CASLAGASTGELFF. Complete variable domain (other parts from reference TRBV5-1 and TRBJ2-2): KAGVTQTPRYLIKTRGQQVTLSCSPISGHRSVSWYQQTPGQGLQFLFEYFSETQRNKGNFPGRFSGRQFSNSRSEMNVSTLELGDSALYLCASLAGASTGELFFGEGSRLTVL.

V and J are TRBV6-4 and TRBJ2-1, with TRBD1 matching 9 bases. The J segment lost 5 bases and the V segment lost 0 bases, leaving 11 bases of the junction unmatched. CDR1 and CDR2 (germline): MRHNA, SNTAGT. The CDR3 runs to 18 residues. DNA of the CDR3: TGTGCCAGCAGTGACTCGTTAATAAGGACAGGGGACCACAATGAGCAGTTCTTC. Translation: CASSDSLIRTGDHNEQFF.

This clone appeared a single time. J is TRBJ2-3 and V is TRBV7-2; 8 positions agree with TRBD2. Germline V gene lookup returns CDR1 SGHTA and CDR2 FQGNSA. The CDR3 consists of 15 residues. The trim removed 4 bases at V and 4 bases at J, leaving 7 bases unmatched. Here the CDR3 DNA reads TGTGCCAGCAGCTCCTCGGGACTAGAGTCAGATACGCAGTATTTT. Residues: CASSSSGLESDTQYF.

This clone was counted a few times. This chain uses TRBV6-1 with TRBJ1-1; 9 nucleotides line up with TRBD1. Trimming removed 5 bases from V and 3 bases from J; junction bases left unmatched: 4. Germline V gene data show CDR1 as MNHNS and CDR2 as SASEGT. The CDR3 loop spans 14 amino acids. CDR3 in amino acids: CASSTRTGDTEAFF. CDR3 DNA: TGTGCCAGCAGTACAAGGACAGGGGACACTGAAGCTTTCTTT.

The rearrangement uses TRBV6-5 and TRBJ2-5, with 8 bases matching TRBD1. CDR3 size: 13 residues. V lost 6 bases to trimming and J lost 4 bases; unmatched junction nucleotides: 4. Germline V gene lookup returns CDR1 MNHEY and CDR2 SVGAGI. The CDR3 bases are TGTGCCAGCAGACGGACAGGGCTAGAGACCCAGTACTTC. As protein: CASRRTGLETQYF.

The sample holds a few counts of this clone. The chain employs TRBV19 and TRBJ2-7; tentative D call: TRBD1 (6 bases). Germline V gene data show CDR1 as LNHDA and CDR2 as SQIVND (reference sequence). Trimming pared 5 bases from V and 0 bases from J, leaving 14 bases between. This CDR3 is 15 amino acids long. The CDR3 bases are TGTGCCAGTAGTGAACAGGGATCACTCTCCTACGAGCAGTACTTC. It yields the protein CASSEQGSLSYEQYF.

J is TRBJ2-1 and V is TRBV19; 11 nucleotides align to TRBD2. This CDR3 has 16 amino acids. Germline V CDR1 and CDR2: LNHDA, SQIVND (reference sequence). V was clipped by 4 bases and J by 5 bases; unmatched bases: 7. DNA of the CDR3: TGTGCCAGTAGTAAGACCGGGACTAGCGGACACAATGAGCAGTTCTTC. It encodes CASSKTGTSGHNEQFF.

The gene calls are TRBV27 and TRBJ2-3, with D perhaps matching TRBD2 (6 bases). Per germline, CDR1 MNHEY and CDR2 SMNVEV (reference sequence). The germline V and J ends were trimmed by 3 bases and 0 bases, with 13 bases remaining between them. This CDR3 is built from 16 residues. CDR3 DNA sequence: TGTGCCAGCAGTTTCGGTGTAGCGGCTAGCACAGATACGCAGTATTTT. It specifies CASSFGVAASTDTQYF.

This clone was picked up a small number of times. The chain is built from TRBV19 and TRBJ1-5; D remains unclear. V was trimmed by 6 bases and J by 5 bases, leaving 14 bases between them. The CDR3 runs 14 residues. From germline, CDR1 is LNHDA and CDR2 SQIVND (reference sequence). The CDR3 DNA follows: TGTGCCAGTAGCAACACTGGGCCGCATCAGCCCCAGCATTTT. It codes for CASSNTGPHQPQHF.

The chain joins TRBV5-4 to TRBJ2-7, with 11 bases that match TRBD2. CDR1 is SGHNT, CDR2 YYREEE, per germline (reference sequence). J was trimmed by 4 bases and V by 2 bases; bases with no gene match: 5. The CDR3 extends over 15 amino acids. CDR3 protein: CASSFSGGALYEQYF. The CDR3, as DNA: TGTGCCAGCAGCTTTAGCGGGGGGGCCCTTTACGAGCAGTACTTC.

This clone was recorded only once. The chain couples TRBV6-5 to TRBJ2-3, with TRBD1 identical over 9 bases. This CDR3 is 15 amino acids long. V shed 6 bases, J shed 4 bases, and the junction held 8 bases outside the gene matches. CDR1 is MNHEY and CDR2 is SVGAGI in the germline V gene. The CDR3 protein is CASSTGTGSPDTQYF. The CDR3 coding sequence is TGTGCCAGCAGCACCGGGACAGGGAGTCCAGATACGCAGTATTTT.

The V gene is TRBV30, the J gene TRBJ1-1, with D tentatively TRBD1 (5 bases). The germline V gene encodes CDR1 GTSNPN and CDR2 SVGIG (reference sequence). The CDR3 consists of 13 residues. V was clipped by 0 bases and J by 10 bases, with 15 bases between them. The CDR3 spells CAWSVKMSGGAFF. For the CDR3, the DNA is TGTGCCTGGAGTGTAAAGATGTCGGGGGGAGCTTTCTTT. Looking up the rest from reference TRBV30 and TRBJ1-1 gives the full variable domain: SQTIHQWPATLVQPVGSPLSLECTVEGTSNPNLYWYRQAAGRGLQLLFYSVGIGQISSEVPQNLSASRPQDRQFILSSKKLLLSDSGFYLCAWSVKMSGGAFFGQGTRLTVV.

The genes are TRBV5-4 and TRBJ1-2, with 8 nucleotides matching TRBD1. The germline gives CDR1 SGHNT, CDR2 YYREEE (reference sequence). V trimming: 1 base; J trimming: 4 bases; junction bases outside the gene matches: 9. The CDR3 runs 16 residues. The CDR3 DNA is TGTGCCAGCAGCTTGCCTGCCAGGGGGCAGGGCTATGGCTACACCTTC. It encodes CASSLPARGQGYGYTF.

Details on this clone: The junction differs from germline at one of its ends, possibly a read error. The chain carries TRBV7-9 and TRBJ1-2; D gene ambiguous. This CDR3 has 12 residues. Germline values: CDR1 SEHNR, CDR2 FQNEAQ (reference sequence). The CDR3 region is CSSSPKSYGYTF. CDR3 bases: TGTTCCAGCAGCCCAAAGAGCTATGGCTACACCTTC.

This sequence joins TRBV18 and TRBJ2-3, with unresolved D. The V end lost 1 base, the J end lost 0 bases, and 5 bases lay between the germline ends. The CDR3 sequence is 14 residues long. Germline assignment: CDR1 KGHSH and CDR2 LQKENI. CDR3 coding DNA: TGTGCCAGCTCACCACGGCCTAGCACAGATACGCAGTATTTT. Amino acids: CASSPRPSTDTQYF.

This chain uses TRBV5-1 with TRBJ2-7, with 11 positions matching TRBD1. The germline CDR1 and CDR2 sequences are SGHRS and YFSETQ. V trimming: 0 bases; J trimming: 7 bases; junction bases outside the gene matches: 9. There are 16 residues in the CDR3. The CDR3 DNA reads TGCGCCAGCAGCTTGGTAGGCGGGACAGGGGGAAATGAGCAGTACTTC. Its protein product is CASSLVGGTGGNEQYF.

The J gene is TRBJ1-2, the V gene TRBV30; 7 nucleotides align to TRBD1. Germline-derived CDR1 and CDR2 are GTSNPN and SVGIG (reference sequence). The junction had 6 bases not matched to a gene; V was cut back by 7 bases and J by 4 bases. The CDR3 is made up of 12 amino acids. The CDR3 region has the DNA TGTGCCTTGGACAGGAGTATCTATGGCTACACCTTC. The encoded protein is CALDRSIYGYTF.

The CDR3 loop is CASSSWTGANYGYTF. The CDR3, as DNA: TGTGCCAGCAGCTCATGGACAGGAGCGAACTATGGCTACACCTTC. This sequence joins TRBV28 and TRBJ1-2, with 7 bases identical to TRBD1. The germline V gene has CDR1 MDHEN and CDR2 SYDVKM. With 6 bases clipped from V and 2 bases from J, the junction kept 9 bases outside the gene matches. This CDR3 spans 15 amino acids.

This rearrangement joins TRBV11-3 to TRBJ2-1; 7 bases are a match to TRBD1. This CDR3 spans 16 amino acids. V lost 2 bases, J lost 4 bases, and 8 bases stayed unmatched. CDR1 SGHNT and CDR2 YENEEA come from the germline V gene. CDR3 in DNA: TGTGCCAGCAGCTTAACCGGGACAGATTATTACAATGAGCAGTTCTTC. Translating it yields CASSLTGTDYYNEQFF.

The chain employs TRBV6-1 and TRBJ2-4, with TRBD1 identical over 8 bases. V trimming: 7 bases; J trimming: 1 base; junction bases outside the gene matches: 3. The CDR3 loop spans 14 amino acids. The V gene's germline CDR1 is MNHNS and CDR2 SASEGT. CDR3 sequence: CASMDRVAKNIQYF. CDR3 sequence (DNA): TGTGCCAGCATGGACAGGGTCGCCAAAAACATTCAGTACTTC.

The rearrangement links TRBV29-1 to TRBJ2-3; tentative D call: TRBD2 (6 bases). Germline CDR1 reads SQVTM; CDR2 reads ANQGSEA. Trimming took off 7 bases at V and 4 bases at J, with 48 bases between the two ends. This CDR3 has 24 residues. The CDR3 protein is CSAVPGQLAERSRQRQLRSDTQYF. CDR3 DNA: TGCAGCGCCGTCCCAGGGCAATTAGCGGAGAGGTCACGTCAGCGTCAGTTAAGATCAGATACGCAGTATTTT.

CDR3 coding DNA: TGTGCCACCTTGGACAGGTCGTCAGATACGCAGTATTTT. Its translation: CATLDRSSDTQYF. The rearrangement uses TRBV28 and TRBJ2-3; 7 bases fit TRBD1. Per germline, CDR1 MDHEN and CDR2 SYDVKM. The CDR3 is 13 amino acids. Trimming removed 10 bases from V and 4 bases from J; junction bases left unmatched: 8.

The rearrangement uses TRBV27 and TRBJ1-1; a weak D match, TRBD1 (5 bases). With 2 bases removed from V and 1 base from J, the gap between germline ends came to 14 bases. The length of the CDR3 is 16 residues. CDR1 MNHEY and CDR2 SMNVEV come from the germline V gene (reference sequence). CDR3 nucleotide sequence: TGTGCCAGCAGTTTAGGGGGGACGGGGAAGAACACTGAAGCTTTCTTT. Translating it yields CASSLGGTGKNTEAFF.

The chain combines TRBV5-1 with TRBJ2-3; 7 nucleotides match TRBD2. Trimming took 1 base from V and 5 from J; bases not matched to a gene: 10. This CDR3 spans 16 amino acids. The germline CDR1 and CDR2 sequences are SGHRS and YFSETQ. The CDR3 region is CASSLSPSGGGDTQYF. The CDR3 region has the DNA TGCGCCAGCAGCTTGTCACCTAGCGGAGGCGGAGATACGCAGTATTTT.

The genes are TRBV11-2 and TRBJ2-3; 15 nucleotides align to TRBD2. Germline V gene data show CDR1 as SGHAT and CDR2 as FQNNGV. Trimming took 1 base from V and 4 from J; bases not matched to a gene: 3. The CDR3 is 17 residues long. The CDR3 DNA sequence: TGTGCCAGCAGCTTAGGGACTAGCGGGGGGGGCCCAGATACGCAGTATTTT. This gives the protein CASSLGTSGGGPDTQYF.

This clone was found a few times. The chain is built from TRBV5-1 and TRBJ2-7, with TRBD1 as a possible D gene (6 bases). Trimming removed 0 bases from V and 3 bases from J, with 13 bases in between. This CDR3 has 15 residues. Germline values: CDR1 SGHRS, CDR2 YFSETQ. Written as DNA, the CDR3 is TGCGCCAGCAGCTTGGCTCCTGGACAGTTCTACGAGCAGTACTTC. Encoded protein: CASSLAPGQFYEQYF.

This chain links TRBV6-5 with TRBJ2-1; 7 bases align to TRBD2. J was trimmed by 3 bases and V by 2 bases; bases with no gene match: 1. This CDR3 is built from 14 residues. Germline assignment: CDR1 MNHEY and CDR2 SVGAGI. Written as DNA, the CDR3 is TGTGCCAGCAGTTACGGCGGGAGCTACAATGAGCAGTTCTTC. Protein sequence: CASSYGGSYNEQFF.

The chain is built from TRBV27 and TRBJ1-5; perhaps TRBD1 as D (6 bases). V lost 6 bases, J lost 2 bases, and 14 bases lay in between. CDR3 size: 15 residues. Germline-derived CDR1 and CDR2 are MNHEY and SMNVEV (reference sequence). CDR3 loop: CASSRDKRGNQPQHF. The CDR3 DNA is TGTGCCAGCAGCAGGGACAAAAGGGGCAATCAGCCCCAGCATTTT.

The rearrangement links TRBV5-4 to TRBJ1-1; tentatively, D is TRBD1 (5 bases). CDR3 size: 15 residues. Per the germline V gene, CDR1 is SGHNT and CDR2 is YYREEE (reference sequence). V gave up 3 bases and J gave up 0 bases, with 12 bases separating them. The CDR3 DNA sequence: TGTGCCAGCAGCTCACAGGTAACCTTGAACACTGAAGCTTTCTTT. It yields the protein CASSSQVTLNTEAFF.

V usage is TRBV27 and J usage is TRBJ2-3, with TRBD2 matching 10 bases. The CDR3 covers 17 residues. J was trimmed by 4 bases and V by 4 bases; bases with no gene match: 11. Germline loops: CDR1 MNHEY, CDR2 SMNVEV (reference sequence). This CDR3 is CASSYGRAGGPSDTQYF. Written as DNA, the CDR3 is TGTGCCAGCAGTTATGGTCGAGCGGGGGGGCCTTCAGATACGCAGTATTTT.